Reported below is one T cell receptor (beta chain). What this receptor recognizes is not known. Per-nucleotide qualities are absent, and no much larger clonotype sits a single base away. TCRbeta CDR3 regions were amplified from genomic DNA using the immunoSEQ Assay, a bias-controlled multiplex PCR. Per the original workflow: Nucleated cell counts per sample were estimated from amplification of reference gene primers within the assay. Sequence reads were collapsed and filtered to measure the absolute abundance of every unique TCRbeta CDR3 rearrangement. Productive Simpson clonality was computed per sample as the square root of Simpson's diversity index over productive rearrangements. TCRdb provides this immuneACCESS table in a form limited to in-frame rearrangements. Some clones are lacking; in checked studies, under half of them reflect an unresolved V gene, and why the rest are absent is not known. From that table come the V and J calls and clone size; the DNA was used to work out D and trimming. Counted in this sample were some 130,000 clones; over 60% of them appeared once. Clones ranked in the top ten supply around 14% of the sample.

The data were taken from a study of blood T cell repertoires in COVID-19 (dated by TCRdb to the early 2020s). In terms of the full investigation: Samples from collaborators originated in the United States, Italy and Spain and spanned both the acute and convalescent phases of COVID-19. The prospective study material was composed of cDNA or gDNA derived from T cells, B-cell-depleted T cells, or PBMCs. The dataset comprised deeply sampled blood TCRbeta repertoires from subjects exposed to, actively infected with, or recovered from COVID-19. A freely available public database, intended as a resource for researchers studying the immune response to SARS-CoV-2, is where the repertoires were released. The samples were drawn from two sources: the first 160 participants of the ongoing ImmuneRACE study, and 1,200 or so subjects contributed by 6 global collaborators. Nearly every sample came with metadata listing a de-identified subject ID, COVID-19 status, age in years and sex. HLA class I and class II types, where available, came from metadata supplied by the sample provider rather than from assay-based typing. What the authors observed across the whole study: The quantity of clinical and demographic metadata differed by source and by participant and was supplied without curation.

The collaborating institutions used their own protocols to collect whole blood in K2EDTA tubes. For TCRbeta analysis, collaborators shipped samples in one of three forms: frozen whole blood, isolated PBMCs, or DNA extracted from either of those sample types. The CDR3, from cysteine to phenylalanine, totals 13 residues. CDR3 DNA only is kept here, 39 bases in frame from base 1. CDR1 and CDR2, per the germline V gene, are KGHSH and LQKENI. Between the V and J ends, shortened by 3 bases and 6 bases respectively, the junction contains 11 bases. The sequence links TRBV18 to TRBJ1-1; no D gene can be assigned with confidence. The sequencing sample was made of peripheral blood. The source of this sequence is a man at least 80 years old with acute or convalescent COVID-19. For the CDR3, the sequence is CASSPGPGPEAFF. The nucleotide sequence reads TGTGCCAGCTCACCTGGGCCTGGGCCTGAAGCTTTCTTT.